This T cell receptor (beta chain) was found in a study of cytomegalovirus exposure and HLA in healthy donors. Germline V lookup: CDR1 SGHKS, CDR2 YYEKEE (reference sequence). The CDR3 is 17 residues long. The junction had 16 bases not matched to a gene; V was cut back by 4 bases and J by 6 bases. The donors comprised healthy bone marrow donors. Both 60 Vbeta primers and 13 Jbeta primers went into the PCR. TCRdb keeps only in-frame clones here, not all; method: immunoSEQ multiplex PCR. This sample yields just under 150,000 clones, of which around 85% are seen a single time; under 3.5% belongs to the top ten.

This rearrangement joins TRBV5-5 to TRBJ2-1, with 7 bases fitting TRBD1. Material for sequencing was PBMCs. The TCR originated in a woman aged 25 to 39 in good health and CMV-seronegative. CDR3 region: CASSLGQDGMLSNEQFF. CDR3 DNA sequence: TGTGCCAGCAGCCTAGGACAGGACGGGATGCTAAGCAATGAGCAGTTCTTC.